This T cell receptor (beta chain) was identified during a study of beta chain features in type 1 diabetes. This clone was seen a few times. Its antigen is not known. The CDR3 is 15 amino acids. Per germline, CDR1 SGHVS and CDR2 FNYEAQ. V lost 4 bases, J lost 2 bases, and 15 bases lay in between. Whole-study findings and limits: Whether TCRB rearrangement is influenced by HLA type went unresolved here.

Every isolated RNA sample was fully reverse transcribed, so sequencing captured expressed TCRB transcripts. Profiled with immunoSEQ multiplex PCR; TCRdb holds only in-frame clones, not every one. The sample shows over 350,000 clones, over 12% of them seen only once. Averaging roughly 120 mL, one heparinised blood draw came from each individual donor. The receptor was isolated from a woman aged 18-29 years in good health. This chain uses TRBV7-6 with TRBJ2-7; D perhaps matches TRBD2 (5 bases). Sequenced material: naive CD4+ T cells from blood. The CDR3 loop is CASSSLAGTTYEQYF. In DNA form, the CDR3 reads TGTGCCAGCAGCTCCTTGGCGGGTACGACCTACGAGCAGTACTTC.